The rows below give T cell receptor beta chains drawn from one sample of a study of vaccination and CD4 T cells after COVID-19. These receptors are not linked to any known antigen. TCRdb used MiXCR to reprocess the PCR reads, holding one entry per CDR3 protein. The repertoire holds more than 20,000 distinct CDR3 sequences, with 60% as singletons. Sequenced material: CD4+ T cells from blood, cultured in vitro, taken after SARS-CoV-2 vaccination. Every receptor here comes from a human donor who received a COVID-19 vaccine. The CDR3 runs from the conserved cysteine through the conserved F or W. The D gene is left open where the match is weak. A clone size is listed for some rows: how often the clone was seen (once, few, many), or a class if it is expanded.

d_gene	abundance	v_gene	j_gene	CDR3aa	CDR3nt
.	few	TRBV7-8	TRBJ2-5	CASSPPREYQETQYF	TGTGCCAGCAGCCCCCCCCGCGAGTACCAAGAGACCCAGTACTTC
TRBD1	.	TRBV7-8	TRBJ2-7	CASSLAGTGRLEQYF	TGTGCCAGCAGCTTAGCAGGGACAGGGAGACTTGAGCAGTACTTC
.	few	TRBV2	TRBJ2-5	CASTRDAWRETQYF	TGTGCCAGCACCAGGGACGCCTGGAGGGAGACCCAGTACTTC
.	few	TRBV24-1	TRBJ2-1	CATSDERVGRGEQFF	TGTGCCACCAGTGACGAGCGGGTCGGTAGAGGTGAGCAGTTCTTC
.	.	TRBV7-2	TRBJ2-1	CASSPRGASVSEQFF	TGTGCCAGCAGCCCGAGAGGCGCTAGCGTCTCTGAGCAGTTCTTC
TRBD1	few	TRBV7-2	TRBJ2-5	CASSPRTGRETQYF	TGTGCCAGCAGCCCCCGGACAGGTAGAGAGACCCAGTACTTC
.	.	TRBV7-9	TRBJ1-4	CASSSGQIPNEKLFF	TGTGCCAGCAGCTCTGGACAGATTCCTAATGAAAAACTGTTTTTT
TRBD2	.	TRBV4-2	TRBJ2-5	CASSQSVAGGQETQYF	TGTGCCAGCAGCCAATCTGTAGCGGGGGGCCAAGAGACCCAGTACTTC
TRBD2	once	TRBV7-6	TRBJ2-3	CASSERQRGGPDTQYF	TGTGCCAGCAGCGAGAGACAGCGGGGGGGCCCGGATACGCAGTATTTT
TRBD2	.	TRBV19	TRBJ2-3	CASSNPPRTSGEADTQYF	TGTGCCAGTAGTAACCCCCCTCGGACTAGCGGGGAGGCAGATACGCAGTATTTT
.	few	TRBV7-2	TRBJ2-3	CASSLRGAEGDTQYF	TGTGCCAGCAGCCTCAGGGGGGCAGAGGGAGATACGCAGTATTTT
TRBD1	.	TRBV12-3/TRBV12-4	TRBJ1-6	CASSRGQANSPLHF	TGTGCCAGCAGCCGGGGACAGGCTAATTCACCCCTCCACTTT
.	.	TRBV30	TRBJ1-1	CAWSAGPVDAFF	TGTGCCTGGAGTGCCGGGCCCGTAGACGCTTTCTTT
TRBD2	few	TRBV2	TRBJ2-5	CASSAYGGAPQYF	TGTGCCAGCAGTGCATACGGGGGGGCCCCCCAGTACTTC
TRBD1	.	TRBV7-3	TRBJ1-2	CASSATTGSNYGYTF	TGTGCCAGCAGCGCGACGACAGGGTCTAACTATGGCTACACCTTC
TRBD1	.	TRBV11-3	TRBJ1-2	CASSRDRYYGYTF	TGTGCCAGCAGTAGGGACAGATACTATGGCTACACCTTC
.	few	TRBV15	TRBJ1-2	CATSSQRGPNYGYTF	TGTGCCACCAGCTCACAAAGGGGCCCAAACTATGGCTACACCTTC
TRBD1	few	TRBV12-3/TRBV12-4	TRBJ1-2	CASSRGQAGYGYTF	TGTGCCAGCAGTCGCGGACAGGCCGGCTATGGCTACACCTTC
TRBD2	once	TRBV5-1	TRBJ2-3	CASSWSGGAADTQYF	TGCGCCAGCAGCTGGAGCGGGGGGGCCGCAGATACGCAGTATTTT
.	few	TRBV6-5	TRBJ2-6	CASSYHRRLRANVLTF	TGTGCCAGCAGTTACCACAGGCGCTTAAGGGCCAACGTCCTGACTTTC
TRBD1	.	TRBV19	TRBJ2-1	CASSPTRRGPDRDLAEQFF	TGTGCCAGTAGTCCCACAAGGAGAGGTCCGGACAGGGATCTTGCTGAGCAGTTCTTC
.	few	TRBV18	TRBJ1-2	CASSPLDRSNYGYTF	TGTGCCAGCTCACCACTAGACAGGTCCAACTATGGCTACACCTTC
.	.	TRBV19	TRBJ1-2	CASTGGGVVYGYTF	TGTGCCAGTACCGGAGGGGGGGTTGTCTATGGCTACACCTTC
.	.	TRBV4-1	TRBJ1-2	CASSQVGVGGYTF	TGCGCCAGCAGCCAGGTGGGGGTTGGAGGCTACACCTTC
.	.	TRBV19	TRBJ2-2	CASSPQGTGELFF	TGTGCCAGTAGTCCACAGGGCACCGGGGAGCTGTTTTTT
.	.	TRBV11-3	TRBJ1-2	CASSSRGFYGYTF	TGTGCCAGCAGCTCGCGCGGATTCTATGGCTACACCTTC
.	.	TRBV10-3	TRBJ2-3	CAISDYRGSTDTQYF	TGTGCCATCAGTGATTACAGAGGGAGCACAGATACGCAGTATTTT
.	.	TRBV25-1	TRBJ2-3	CASSGRRDRLSTDTQYF	TGTGCCAGCAGTGGGAGGAGGGACAGACTTAGCACAGATACGCAGTATTTT
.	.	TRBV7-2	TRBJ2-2	CASSPDRSTGELFF	TGTGCCAGCAGCCCTGACAGGTCCACCGGGGAGCTGTTTTTT
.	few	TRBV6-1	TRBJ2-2	CASSEAEGIGELFF	TGTGCCAGCAGTGAAGCAGAGGGTATCGGGGAGCTGTTTTTT
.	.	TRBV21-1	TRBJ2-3	CASSKDMTGAGGTDTQYF	TGTGCCAGCAGCAAAGACATGACGGGGGCAGGGGGCACAGATACGCAGTATTTT
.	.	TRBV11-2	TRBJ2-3	CASSPTSRGDTQYF	TGTGCCAGCAGCCCCACAAGCAGGGGAGATACGCAGTATTTT
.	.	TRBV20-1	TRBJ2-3	CSASAVTDTQYF	TGCAGTGCTAGCGCGGTTACAGATACGCAGTATTTT
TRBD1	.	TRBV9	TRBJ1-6	CASSQGQGGSPLHF	TGTGCCAGCAGCCAGGGACAGGGGGGTTCACCCCTCCACTTT
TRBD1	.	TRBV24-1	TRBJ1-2	CATSDSPGGDYGYTF	TGTGCCACCAGTGATTCTCCAGGGGGTGACTATGGCTACACCTTC
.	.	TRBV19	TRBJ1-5	CASTYGSSNQPQHF	TGTGCCAGTACCTATGGGAGTAGCAATCAGCCCCAGCATTTT
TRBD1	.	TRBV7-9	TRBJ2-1	CASSELRGRTYNEQFF	TGTGCCAGCAGCGAACTCAGGGGGCGAACGTACAATGAGCAGTTCTTC
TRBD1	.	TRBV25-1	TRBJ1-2	CASSPLDRGGSGYTF	TGTGCCAGCAGTCCACTCGACAGGGGAGGAAGTGGCTACACCTTC
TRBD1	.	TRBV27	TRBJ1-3	CASSSYRGKGNTIYF	TGTGCCAGCAGTTCGTACAGGGGAAAGGGGAACACCATATATTTT
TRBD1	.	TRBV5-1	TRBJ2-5	CASSLAGGGKETQYF	TGCGCCAGCAGCTTGGCAGGGGGCGGGAAAGAGACCCAGTACTTC
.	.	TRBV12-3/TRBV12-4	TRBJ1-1	CASSLVRGGNTEAFF	TGTGCCAGCAGTTTAGTAAGGGGAGGGAACACTGAAGCTTTCTTT
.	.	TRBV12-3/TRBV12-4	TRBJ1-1	CASSLAVGTEHTEAFF	TGTGCCAGCAGTTTAGCAGTGGGGACGGAGCACACTGAAGCTTTCTTT
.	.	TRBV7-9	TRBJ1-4	CASSQSGYEKLFF	TGTGCCAGCAGCCAGTCGGGTTATGAAAAACTGTTTTTT
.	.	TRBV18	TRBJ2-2	CAGRRVNTGELFF	TGTGCCGGCCGACGGGTAAACACCGGGGAGCTGTTTTTT
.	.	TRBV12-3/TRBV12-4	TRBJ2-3	CASSLSPQVTQYF	TGTGCCAGCAGTTTGTCCCCTCAAGTGACGCAGTATTTT
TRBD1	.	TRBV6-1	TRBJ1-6	CASNPDREVDSPLHF	TGTGCCAGCAATCCGGACAGGGAGGTGGATTCACCCCTCCACTTT
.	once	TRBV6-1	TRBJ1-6	CASRSGGNSPLHF	TGTGCCAGCAGGAGTGGAGGTAATTCACCCCTCCACTTT
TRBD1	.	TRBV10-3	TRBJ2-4	CAISPERGQKNIQYF	TGTGCCATCAGCCCGGAGAGGGGACAGAAAAACATTCAGTACTTC
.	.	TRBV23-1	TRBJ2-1	CASSQASGRKGWINEQFF	TGCGCCAGCAGTCAAGCTTCGGGTCGAAAGGGGTGGATAAATGAGCAGTTCTTC
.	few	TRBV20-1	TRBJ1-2	CRGGPYGYTF	TGCAGGGGGGGACCCTATGGCTACACCTTC
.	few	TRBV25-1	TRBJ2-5	CATGGHSQYF	TGTGCCACCGGAGGACATTCTCAGTACTTC
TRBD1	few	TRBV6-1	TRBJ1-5	CASSLNRGEPQHF	TGTGCCAGCAGTCTTAACAGGGGAGAGCCCCAGCATTTT
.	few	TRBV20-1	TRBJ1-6	CSARDQSFNSPLHF	TGCAGTGCTAGAGATCAGAGTTTTAATTCACCCCTCCACTTT
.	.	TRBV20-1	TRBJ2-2	CSARDLRRGAITGELFF	TGCAGTGCTAGAGATCTCCGGCGGGGAGCGATCACCGGGGAGCTGTTTTTT